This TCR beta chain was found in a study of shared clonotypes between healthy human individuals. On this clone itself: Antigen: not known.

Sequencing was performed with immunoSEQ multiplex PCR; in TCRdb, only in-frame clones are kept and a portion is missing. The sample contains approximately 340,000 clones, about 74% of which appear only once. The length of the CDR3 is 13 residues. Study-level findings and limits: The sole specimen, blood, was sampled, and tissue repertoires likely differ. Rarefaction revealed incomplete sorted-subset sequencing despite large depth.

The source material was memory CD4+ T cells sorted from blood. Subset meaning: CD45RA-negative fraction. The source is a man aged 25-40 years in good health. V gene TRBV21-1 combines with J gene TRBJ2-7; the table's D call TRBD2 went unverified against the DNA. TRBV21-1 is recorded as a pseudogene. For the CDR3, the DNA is TGTGCCAGCAGCAAAGGAAGGAGGGCCGAGCAGTACTTC. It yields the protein CASSKGRRAEQYF.